One and the same sample provided the 20 T cell receptor beta chains below, sequenced in a study of cytomegalovirus exposure and HLA in healthy donors. Both 60 Vbeta primers and 13 Jbeta primers went into the PCR. Repertoires were generated with immunoSEQ multiplex PCR, while TCRdb's copy carries only in-frame clones and drops some. The data contain around 130,000 clones, around four fifths of them singletons. Sequencing used PBMCs. The receptors shown here come from a woman aged 40 to 55 in good health and CMV-seropositive.

This chain links TRBV19 with TRBJ1-2; TRBD1 aligns across 7 bases. CDR1 is LNHDA and CDR2 is SQIVND in the germline V gene (reference sequence). The CDR3 runs to 13 residues. The V and J ends lost 6 bases and 6 bases, in that order; junction bases with no gene match: 7. CDR3 sequence reads: CASRSDRVNGYTF. CDR3 sequence (DNA): TGTGCCAGTAGGTCCGACAGGGTTAATGGCTACACCTTC.

The rearrangement joins TRBV29-1 to TRBJ1-1, with a possible D match to TRBD1 (6 bases). The V end was cut by 4 bases, the J end by 1 base, with 13 bases between. Germline CDR1 reads SQVTM; CDR2 reads ANQGSEA. The CDR3 runs to 14 residues. Here the CDR3 DNA reads TGCAGCGTTGCCCGGACAGTCCCGAACACTGAAGCTTTCTTT. This sequence encodes CSVARTVPNTEAFF.

This clone was seen more than once but under ten times. This sequence joins TRBV4-3 and TRBJ1-6; D is ambiguous. Looked up from germline, CDR1 is LGHNA and CDR2 is YSLEER. The CDR3 has 14 amino acids. The V end lost 1 base, the J end lost 7 bases, and 8 bases lay between the germline ends. In DNA form, the CDR3 reads TGCGCCAGCAGCCAAGGGATGGAGAATTCACCCCTCCACTTT. Translation: CASSQGMENSPLHF.

This clone turned up a few times. For the CDR3, the DNA is TGTGCCAGCAGTTTCCAGACTAGCGGGAGTCACAGGGATACGCAGTATTTT. It translates to CASSFQTSGSHRDTQYF. The chain carries TRBV27 and TRBJ2-3; 12 bases are shared with TRBD2. V trimming: 3 bases; J trimming: 6 bases; junction bases outside the gene matches: 10. From germline, CDR1 is MNHEY and CDR2 SMNVEV (reference sequence). This CDR3 has 17 residues.

The chain recombines TRBV19 with TRBJ2-1; 9 nucleotides align to TRBD1. The V gene's germline CDR1 is LNHDA and CDR2 SQIVND (reference sequence). Unmatched junction bases numbered 5, after V lost 6 bases and J lost 8 bases. The CDR3 contains 13 residues. The CDR3 here is CASRPDRGDEQFF. In DNA, the CDR3 is TGTGCCAGTAGGCCGGACAGGGGCGATGAGCAGTTCTTC.

The chain couples TRBV5-1 to TRBJ1-3, with 10 bases fitting TRBD1. The CDR3 has 16 amino acids. In germline, CDR1 is SGHRS, CDR2 YFSETQ. With V trimmed by 5 bases and J by 2 bases, 7 bases remained unmatched. DNA of the CDR3: TGCGCCAGCAGTATGGGGACAGGGGTGGCTGGAAACACCATATATTTT. This translates into CASSMGTGVAGNTIYF.

V usage is TRBV7-2 and J usage is TRBJ2-7; D not resolved. This CDR3 is built from 13 residues. V was cut by 4 bases and J by 0 bases, with 7 bases left in between. Per the germline V gene, CDR1 is SGHTA and CDR2 is FQGNSA. The CDR3 loop is CASSSPSSYEQYF. The CDR3, as DNA: TGTGCCAGCAGCTCCCCGAGCTCCTACGAGCAGTACTTC.

The CDR3 coding sequence is TGCGCCAGCAGCCAAGGGGACAGGGCTGGAAACACCATATATTTT. Translated, it gives CASSQGDRAGNTIYF. The chain couples TRBV4-1 to TRBJ1-3, with TRBD1 identical over 9 bases. Germline V gene data show CDR1 as MGHRA and CDR2 as YSYEKL. J gave up 2 bases and V 1 base, and 0 bases lay outside the gene matches. The CDR3 has 15 residues.

The chain uses TRBV21-1 and TRBJ2-1; the D segment call TRBD1 is taken from the table without a DNA check. TRBV21-1 represents a pseudogene. The CDR3 runs 16 residues. CDR3 loop: CASSKTLDSSYNEQFF. As DNA, the CDR3 is TGTGCCAGCAGCAAGACCCTGGACAGCTCCTACAATGAGCAGTTCTTC.

This clone was counted once. This chain connects TRBV6-5 to TRBJ2-1; 8 positions match TRBD2. V dropped 6 bases and J dropped 5; count of bases not matched to a gene: 9. The V gene's germline CDR1 is MNHEY and CDR2 SVGAGI. CDR3 length equals 15 residues. CDR3 nucleotides: TGTGCCAGCAGGGAGGGACTAGGGAGGCACAATGAGCAGTTCTTC. Translating gives CASREGLGRHNEQFF.

This sequence joins TRBV30 and TRBJ1-3, with unresolved D. Germline-derived CDR1 and CDR2 are GTSNPN and SVGIG (reference sequence). CDR3 length: 11 amino acids. Deletions cut 1 base from V and 11 bases from J, with 9 bases between. The CDR3 loop reads CAWSESAAIYF. The CDR3 region has the DNA TGTGCCTGGAGTGAGAGCGCAGCCATATATTTT.

CDR3 amino acids: CASSVIQGTGNTIYF. As DNA, the CDR3 is TGTGCCAGCAGCGTCATACAGGGGACCGGAAACACCATATATTTT. The chain has TRBV9 and TRBJ1-3, with 7 nucleotides matching TRBD1. V lost 2 bases, J lost 4 bases, and 6 bases stayed unmatched. Per germline, CDR1 SGDLS and CDR2 YYNGEE. CDR3 size: 15 residues.

This clone has a single count. This chain's CDR3 is CASSSGGSGELFF. CDR3 nucleotides: TGTGCCAGCAGCTCAGGGGGCTCCGGGGAGCTGTTTTTT. The genes are TRBV9 and TRBJ2-2; TRBD1 agrees at 8 bases. The CDR3 loop spans 13 amino acids. Germline CDR1 reads SGDLS; CDR2 reads YYNGEE. Trimming cost V 4 bases and J 6 bases; bases outside gene matches: 2.

This rearrangement joins TRBV28 to TRBJ1-1; D is perhaps TRBD1 (6 bases). The CDR3 is 12 residues long. V was cut by 6 bases and J by 5 bases, with 10 bases left in between. The V gene's germline CDR1 is MDHEN and CDR2 SYDVKM. The CDR3 region has the DNA TGTGCCAGCAGACAGGGTTGGACTGAAGCTTTCTTT. As protein: CASRQGWTEAFF.

On this clone itself: Additional DNA sequences in this sample encode the identical CDR3. The chain employs TRBV28 and TRBJ2-1; perhaps TRBD1 as D (5 bases). This CDR3 comprises 13 residues. V was clipped by 6 bases and J by 0 bases, with 6 bases between them. The germline V gene encodes CDR1 MDHEN and CDR2 SYDVKM. This CDR3 reads CASRDSSYNEQFF. Written as DNA, the CDR3 is TGTGCCAGCAGAGACAGCTCCTACAATGAGCAGTTCTTC.

The CDR3 here is CASSLTSEETQYF. The CDR3, as DNA: TGTGCCAGCAGCCTGACTAGCGAAGAGACCCAGTACTTC. The genes are TRBV7-9 and TRBJ2-5; TRBD2 matches 8 bases. CDR3 length equals 13 residues. Germline V gene sequence: CDR1 SEHNR, CDR2 FQNEAQ (reference sequence). V shed 5 bases, J shed 3 bases, and the junction held 2 bases outside the gene matches.

This sequence joins TRBV5-6 and TRBJ1-2; TRBD1 might be the D (6 bases). Germline V lookup: CDR1 SGHDT, CDR2 YYEEEE. This CDR3 has 14 residues. The germline V and J ends were trimmed by 3 bases and 3 bases, with 12 bases remaining between them. The CDR3 is CASSSSYRDYGYTF. The CDR3 nucleotides read TGTGCCAGCAGCTCGTCGTACAGGGACTATGGCTACACCTTC. Complete variable domain (other parts from reference TRBV5-6 and TRBJ1-2): DAGVTQSPTHLIKTRGQQVTLRCSPKSGHDTVSWYQQALGQGPQFIFQYYEEEERQRGNFPDRFSGHQFPNYSSELNVNALLLGDSALYLCASSSSYRDYGYTFGSGTRLTVV.

This clone was detected a few times. The rearrangement links TRBV29-1 to TRBJ1-2; D gene ambiguous. The V end was cut by 3 bases, the J end by 7 bases, with 15 bases between. This CDR3 comprises 13 residues. Germline V gives CDR1 SQVTM, CDR2 ANQGSEA. The CDR3: CSVDGQTSGGYTF. CDR3 nucleotides: TGCAGCGTTGATGGGCAGACCAGCGGTGGCTACACCTTC.

This clone was observed a handful of times. V usage is TRBV6-5 and J usage is TRBJ1-1, with unresolved D. This CDR3 is 14 amino acids long. Trimming removed 5 bases from V and 0 bases from J, with 10 bases in between. The germline V gene encodes CDR1 MNHEY and CDR2 SVGAGI. The CDR3 DNA follows: TGTGCCAGCAGTCTGACATACCTGAACACTGAAGCTTTCTTT. Protein product: CASSLTYLNTEAFF.

The chain links TRBV19 to TRBJ2-1; 8 bases are shared with TRBD1. This CDR3 is built from 15 residues. CDR1 is LNHDA, CDR2 SQIVND, per germline (reference sequence). Trimming took 5 bases from V and 8 from J; bases not matched to a gene: 11. The CDR3 sequence is CASSARGTGSYEQFF. Here the CDR3 DNA reads TGTGCCAGTAGTGCCCGAGGGACAGGTAGTTATGAGCAGTTCTTC.